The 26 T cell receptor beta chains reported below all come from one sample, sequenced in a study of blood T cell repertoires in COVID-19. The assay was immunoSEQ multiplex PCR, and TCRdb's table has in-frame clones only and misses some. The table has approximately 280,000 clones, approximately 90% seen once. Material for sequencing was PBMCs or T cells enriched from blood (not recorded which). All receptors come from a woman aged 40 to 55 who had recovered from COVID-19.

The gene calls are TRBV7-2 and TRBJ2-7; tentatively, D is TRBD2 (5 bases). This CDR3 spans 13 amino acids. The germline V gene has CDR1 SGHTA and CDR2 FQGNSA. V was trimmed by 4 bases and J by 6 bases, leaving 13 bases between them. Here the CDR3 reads CASSSLYSGEQYF. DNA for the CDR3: TGTGCCAGCAGCTCCCTGTACAGCGGCGAGCAGTACTTC.

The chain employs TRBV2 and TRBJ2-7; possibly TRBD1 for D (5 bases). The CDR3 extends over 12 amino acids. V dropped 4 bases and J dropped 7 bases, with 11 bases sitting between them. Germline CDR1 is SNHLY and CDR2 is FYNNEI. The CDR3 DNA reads TGTGCCAGCAGTGTACAGGTCGGAGAGCAGTACTTC. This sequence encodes CASSVQVGEQYF.

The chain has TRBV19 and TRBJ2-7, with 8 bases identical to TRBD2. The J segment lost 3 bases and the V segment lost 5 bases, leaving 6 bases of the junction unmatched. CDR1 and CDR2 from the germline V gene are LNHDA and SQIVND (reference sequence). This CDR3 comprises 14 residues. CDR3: CASSPGGKFYEQYF. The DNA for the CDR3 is TGTGCCAGTAGTCCGGGGGGGAAGTTCTACGAGCAGTACTTC.

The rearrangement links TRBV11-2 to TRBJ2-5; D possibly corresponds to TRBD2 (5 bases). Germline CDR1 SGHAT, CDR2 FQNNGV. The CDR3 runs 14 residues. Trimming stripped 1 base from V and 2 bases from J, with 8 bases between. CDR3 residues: CASSLGGLQETQYF. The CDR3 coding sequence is TGTGCCAGCAGCTTAGGAGGGTTGCAAGAGACCCAGTACTTC.

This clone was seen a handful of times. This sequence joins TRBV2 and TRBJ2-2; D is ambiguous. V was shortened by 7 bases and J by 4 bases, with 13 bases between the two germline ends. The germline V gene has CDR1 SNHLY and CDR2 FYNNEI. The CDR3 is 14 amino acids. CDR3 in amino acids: CASILSSATGELFF. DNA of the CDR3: TGTGCCAGCATCCTAAGCAGCGCCACCGGGGAGCTGTTTTTT.

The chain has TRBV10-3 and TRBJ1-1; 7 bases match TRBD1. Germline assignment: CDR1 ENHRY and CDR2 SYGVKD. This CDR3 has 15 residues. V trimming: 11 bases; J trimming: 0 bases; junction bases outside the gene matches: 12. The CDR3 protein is CAAPLGQPMNTEAFF. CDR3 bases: TGTGCCGCTCCCCTGGGACAGCCGATGAACACTGAAGCTTTCTTT.

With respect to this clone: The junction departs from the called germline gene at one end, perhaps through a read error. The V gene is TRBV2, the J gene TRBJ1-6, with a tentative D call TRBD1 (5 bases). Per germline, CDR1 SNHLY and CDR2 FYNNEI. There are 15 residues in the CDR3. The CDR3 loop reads CASMVETADNSPLHF. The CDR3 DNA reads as TGTGCCAGCATGGTTGAGACAGCCGACAATTCCCCCCTCCACTTT. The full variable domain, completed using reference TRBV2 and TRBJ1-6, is EPEVTQTPSHQVTQMGQEVILRCVPISNHLYFYWYRQILGQKVEFLVSFYNNEISEKSEIFDDQFSVERPDGSNFTLKIRSTKLEDSAMYFCASMVETADNSPLHFGNGTRLTVT.

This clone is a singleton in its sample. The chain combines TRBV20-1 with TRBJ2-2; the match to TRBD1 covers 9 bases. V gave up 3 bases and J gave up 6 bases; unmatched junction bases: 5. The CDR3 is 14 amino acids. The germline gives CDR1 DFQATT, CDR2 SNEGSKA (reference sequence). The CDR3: CSASGQGFAGELFF. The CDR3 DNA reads TGCAGTGCTAGTGGACAGGGGTTCGCCGGGGAGCTGTTTTTT.

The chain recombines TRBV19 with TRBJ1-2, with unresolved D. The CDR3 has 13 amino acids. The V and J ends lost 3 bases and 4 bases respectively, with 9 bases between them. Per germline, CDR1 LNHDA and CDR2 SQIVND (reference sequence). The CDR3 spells CASSIDGIYGYTF. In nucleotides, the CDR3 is TGTGCCAGTAGTATTGACGGGATCTATGGCTACACCTTC.

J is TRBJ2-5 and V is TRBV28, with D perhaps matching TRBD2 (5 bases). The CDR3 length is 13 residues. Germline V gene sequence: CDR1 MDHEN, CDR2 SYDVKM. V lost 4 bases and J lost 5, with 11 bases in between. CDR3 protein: CASSSGVQETQYF. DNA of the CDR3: TGTGCCAGCAGTTCCGGGGTACAGGAGACCCAGTACTTC.

The CDR3 protein is CASRTGVHQPQHF. CDR3 in DNA: TGTGCCAGCAGAACAGGCGTCCACCAGCCCCAGCATTTT. The V and J genes are TRBV28 and TRBJ1-5; D may be TRBD1 (5 bases). The CDR3 consists of 13 residues. Trimming removed 6 bases from V and 7 bases from J, with 13 bases in between. The germline gives CDR1 MDHEN, CDR2 SYDVKM.

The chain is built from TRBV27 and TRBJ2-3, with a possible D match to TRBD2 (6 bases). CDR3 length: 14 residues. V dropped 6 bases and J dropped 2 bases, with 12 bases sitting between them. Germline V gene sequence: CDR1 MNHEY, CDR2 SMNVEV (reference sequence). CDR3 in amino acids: CASRDWDFTDTQYF. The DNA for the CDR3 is TGTGCCAGCAGAGACTGGGACTTCACAGATACGCAGTATTTT.

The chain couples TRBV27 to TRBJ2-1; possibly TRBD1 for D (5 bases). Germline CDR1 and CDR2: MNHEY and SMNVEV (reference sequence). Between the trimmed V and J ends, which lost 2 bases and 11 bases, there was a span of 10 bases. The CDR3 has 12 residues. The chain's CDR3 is CASSLQGKKQFF. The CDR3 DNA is TGTGCCAGCAGTTTACAGGGAAAAAAGCAGTTCTTC.

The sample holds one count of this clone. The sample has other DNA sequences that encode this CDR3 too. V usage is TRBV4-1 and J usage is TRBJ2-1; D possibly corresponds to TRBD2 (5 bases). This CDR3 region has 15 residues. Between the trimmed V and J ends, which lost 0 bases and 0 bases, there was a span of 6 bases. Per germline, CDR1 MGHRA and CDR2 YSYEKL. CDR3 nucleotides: TGCGCCAGCAGCCAAGATGGGAGCTCCTACAATGAGCAGTTCTTC. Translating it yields CASSQDGSSYNEQFF.

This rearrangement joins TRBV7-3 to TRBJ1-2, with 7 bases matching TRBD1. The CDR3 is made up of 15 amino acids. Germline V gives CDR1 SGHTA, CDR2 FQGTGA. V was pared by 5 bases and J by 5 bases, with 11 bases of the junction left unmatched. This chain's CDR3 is CASSATGADQYGYTF. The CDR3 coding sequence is TGTGCCAGCAGCGCCACAGGGGCGGATCAGTATGGCTACACCTTC. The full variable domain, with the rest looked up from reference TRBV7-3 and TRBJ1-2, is GAGVSQTPSNKVTEKGKYVELRCDPISGHTALYWYRQSLGQGPEFLIYFQGTGAADDSGLPNDRFFAVRPEGSVSTLKIQRTERGDSAVYLCASSATGADQYGYTFGSGTRLTVV.

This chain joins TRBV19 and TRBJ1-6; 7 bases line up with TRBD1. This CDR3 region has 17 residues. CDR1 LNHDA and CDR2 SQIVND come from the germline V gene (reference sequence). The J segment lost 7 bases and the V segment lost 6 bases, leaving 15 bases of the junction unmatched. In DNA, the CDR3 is TGTGCCAGTAGCGGGGGCATCGCGGGACAGACGAATTCACCCCTCCACTTT. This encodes CASSGGIAGQTNSPLHF.

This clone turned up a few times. The CDR3 DNA sequence: TGTGCCAGCAGCTTAGAGACAGGGCGCGAAGCTTTCTTT. This gives the protein CASSLETGREAFF. V is TRBV7-2 and J is TRBJ1-1; 7 bases align to TRBD1. After removal of 1 base from V and 8 bases from J, the junction contained 4 bases not matched to a gene. CDR1 is SGHTA and CDR2 is FQGNSA in the germline V gene. The CDR3 has 13 residues.

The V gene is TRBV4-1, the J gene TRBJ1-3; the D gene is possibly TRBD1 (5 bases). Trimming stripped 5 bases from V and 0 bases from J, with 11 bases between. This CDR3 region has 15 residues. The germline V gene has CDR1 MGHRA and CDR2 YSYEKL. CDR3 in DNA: TGCGCCAGCAGCGCGAGACAGTCCTCTGGAAACACCATATATTTT. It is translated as CASSARQSSGNTIYF.

The CDR3 sequence: CASSFSGSSYEQYF. DNA of the CDR3: TGTGCCAGCAGCTTTAGCGGGAGCTCCTACGAGCAGTACTTC. The chain employs TRBV7-4 and TRBJ2-7; 9 nucleotides align to TRBD2. The germline V gene encodes CDR1 SGHVT and CDR2 SQSDAQ. Losses at the gene ends were 3 bases for V and 0 bases for J; bases not matched to a gene: 0. The CDR3 is 14 amino acids.

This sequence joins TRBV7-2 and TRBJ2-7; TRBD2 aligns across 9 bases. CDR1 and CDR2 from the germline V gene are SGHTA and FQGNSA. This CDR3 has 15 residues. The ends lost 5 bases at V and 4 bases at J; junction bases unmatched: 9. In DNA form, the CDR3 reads TGTGCCAGCAGCGTTAGCGGGAGCACCTCATACGAGCAGTACTTC. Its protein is CASSVSGSTSYEQYF.

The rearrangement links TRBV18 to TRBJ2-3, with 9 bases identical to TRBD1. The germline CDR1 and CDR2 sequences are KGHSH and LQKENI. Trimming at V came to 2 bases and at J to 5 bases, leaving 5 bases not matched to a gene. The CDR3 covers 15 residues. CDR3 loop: CASSPWGQGEDTQYF. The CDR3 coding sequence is TGTGCCAGCTCACCATGGGGACAGGGTGAAGATACGCAGTATTTT.

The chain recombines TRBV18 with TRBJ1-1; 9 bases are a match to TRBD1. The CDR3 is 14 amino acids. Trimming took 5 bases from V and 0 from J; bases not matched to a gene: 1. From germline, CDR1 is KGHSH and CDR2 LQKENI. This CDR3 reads CASSGTGLNTEAFF. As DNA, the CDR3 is TGTGCCAGCTCAGGGACAGGGCTGAACACTGAAGCTTTCTTT.

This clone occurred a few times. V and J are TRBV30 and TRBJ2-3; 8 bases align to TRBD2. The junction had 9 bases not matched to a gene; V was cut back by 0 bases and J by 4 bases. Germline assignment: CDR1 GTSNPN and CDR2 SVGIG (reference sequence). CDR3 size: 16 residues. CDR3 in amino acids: CAWSVGISGKSDTQYF. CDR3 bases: TGTGCCTGGAGTGTTGGGATTAGCGGGAAATCAGATACGCAGTATTTT.

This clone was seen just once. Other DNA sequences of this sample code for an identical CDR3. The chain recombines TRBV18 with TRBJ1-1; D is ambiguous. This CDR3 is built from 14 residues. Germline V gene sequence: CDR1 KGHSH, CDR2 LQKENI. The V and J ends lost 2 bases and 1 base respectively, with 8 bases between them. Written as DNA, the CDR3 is TGTGCCAGCTCACCAGGGCGGGGGAACACTGAAGCTTTCTTT. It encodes CASSPGRGNTEAFF. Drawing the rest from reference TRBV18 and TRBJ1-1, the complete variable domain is NAGVMQNPRHLVRRRGQEARLRCSPMKGHSHVYWYRQLPEEGLKFMVYLQKENIIDESGMPKERFSAEFPKEGPSILRIQQVVRGDSAAYFCASSPGRGNTEAFFGQGTRLTVV.

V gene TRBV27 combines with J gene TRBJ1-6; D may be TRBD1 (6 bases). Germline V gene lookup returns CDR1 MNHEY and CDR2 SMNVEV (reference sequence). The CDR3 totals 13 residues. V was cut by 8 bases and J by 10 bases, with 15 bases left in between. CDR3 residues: CASLGTQGSPLHF. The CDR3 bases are TGTGCCAGCCTGGGGACACAGGGATCACCCCTCCACTTT.

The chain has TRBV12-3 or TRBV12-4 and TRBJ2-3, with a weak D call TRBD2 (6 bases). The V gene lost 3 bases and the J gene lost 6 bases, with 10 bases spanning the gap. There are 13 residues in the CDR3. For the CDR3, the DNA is TGTGCCAGCAGTTTGCAGCGGGCGGATACGCAGTATTTT. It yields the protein CASSLQRADTQYF.